The present entry profiles one T cell receptor beta chain with its context. Original data processing: Counts of nucleated cells, estimated from reference gene primer amplification, were obtained. The protocol was immunoSEQ multiplex PCR, while the TCRdb copy is restricted to in-frame clones and leaves out a portion. Clonal size and the V and J genes are those of that table, whereas D and trimming came from the DNA. Of 250,000 or so clones in the sample, around 84% were seen once. The cohort comprised adults aged about 18 to 100 years residing in 20 to 25 US areas. The CDR3 length is 15 residues. The germline gives CDR1 SGDLS, CDR2 YYNGEE. V was pared by 3 bases and J by 1 base, with 13 bases between. This sample was taken from a study of blood T cell repertoires in COVID-19. Study at large: The United States, Italy and Spain provided the acute and convalescent COVID-19 samples. PBMCs, B-cell-depleted T cells, or T cells provided the cDNA or gDNA that made up the material.

The chain has TRBV9 and TRBJ1-1; D is unclear. The receptor was isolated from a woman aged 45-65 years who had been exposed to COVID-19. The sequenced sample consisted of PBMCs or T cells enriched from blood (not recorded which). Here the CDR3 DNA reads TGTGCCAGCAGCGGGGGAGCCCAGGCGAACACTGAAGCTTTCTTT. Encoded protein: CASSGGAQANTEAFF.